The 8 T cell receptor beta chains presented below share a single source sample, sequenced in a study of T cell changes during pregnancy in multiple sclerosis. Using immunoSEQ multiplex PCR, the repertoire was profiled, and TCRdb retains in-frame clones only, with some absent. The profile shows around 39,000 clones, 85% to 95% of them singletons. Sequencing used PBMCs (not recorded whether the cells were cultured). These receptors originate from a female donor with multiple sclerosis, enrolled in a pregnancy study.

The chain joins TRBV6-6 to TRBJ1-5; D remains ambiguous. The ends were cut back, 6 bases at V and 4 bases at J, with 16 bases in the middle. Germline CDR1 is MNHNY and CDR2 is SVGAGI (reference sequence). This CDR3 is 15 amino acids long. In nucleotides, the CDR3 is TGTGCCAGCAGCCCACCACCCAGGACGAATCAGCCCCAGCATTTT. Translated, it gives CASSPPPRTNQPQHF.

V is TRBV14 and J is TRBJ1-5; the D is unclear. Germline-derived CDR1 and CDR2 are SGHDN and FVKESK. V was trimmed by 4 bases and J by 11 bases, leaving 18 bases between them. The CDR3 contains 14 residues. CDR3 nucleotides: TGTGCCAGCAGCCCAGACACGGGCCGAGGGTCCCAGCATTTT. This translates into CASSPDTGRGSQHF.

The gene calls are TRBV7-3 and TRBJ2-1; 11 bases are a match to TRBD2. Unmatched junction bases numbered 2, after V lost 3 bases and J lost 4 bases. Germline V gene data show CDR1 as SGHTA and CDR2 as FQGTGA. CDR3 size: 15 residues. CDR3 nucleotides: TGTGCCAGCAGCTTGACTAGCGGGACTTACAATGAGCAGTTCTTC. Residues: CASSLTSGTYNEQFF.

This clone was seen only a few times. The CDR3 reads CAWSKGGGEAFF. DNA for the CDR3: TGTGCCTGGAGTAAGGGTGGTGGTGAAGCTTTCTTT. V and J are TRBV30 and TRBJ1-1; D unclear. CDR3 length: 12 residues. Trimming took 2 bases from V and 7 from J, leaving 11 bases between them. Germline-derived CDR1 and CDR2 are GTSNPN and SVGIG (reference sequence).

V and J are TRBV19 and TRBJ1-1; no firm D call. The V gene's germline CDR1 is LNHDA and CDR2 SQIVND (reference sequence). The CDR3 length is 13 residues. V lost 10 bases and J lost 4, with 16 bases in between. The CDR3 DNA reads TGTGCCACCTATTCTGGGATCCTCACTGAAGCTTTCTTT. Its translation is CATYSGILTEAFF.

The rearrangement uses TRBV30 and TRBJ2-5; D may be TRBD1 (6 bases). Germline CDR1 is GTSNPN and CDR2 is SVGIG (reference sequence). The CDR3 is made up of 17 amino acids. Trimming cost V 2 bases and J 7 bases, with 26 bases left between them. The CDR3 DNA reads as TGTGCCTGGAGTACACCCTCCCCCCTCAGGGGCGCGGGGACCCAGTACTTC. Translation gives CAWSTPSPLRGAGTQYF. Full variable domain (missing parts from reference TRBV30 and TRBJ2-5): SQTIHQWPATLVQPVGSPLSLECTVEGTSNPNLYWYRQAAGRGLQLLFYSVGIGQISSEVPQNLSASRPQDRQFILSSKKLLLSDSGFYLCAWSTPSPLRGAGTQYFGPGTRLLVL.

The chain combines TRBV19 with TRBJ2-1; D is ambiguous. Trimming took 5 bases from V and 1 from J, leaving 15 bases between them. This CDR3 is 16 amino acids long. CDR1 LNHDA and CDR2 SQIVND come from the germline V gene (reference sequence). DNA of the CDR3: TGTGCCAGTAGTCCAGCTCCATGGGGATCCTACAATGAGCAGTTCTTC. It codes for CASSPAPWGSYNEQFF.

The J gene is TRBJ2-3, the V gene TRBV4-3, with 12 bases aligning to TRBD2. The germline gives CDR1 LGHNA, CDR2 YSLEER. The CDR3 extends over 17 amino acids. Losses at the gene ends were 0 bases for V and 5 bases for J; bases not matched to a gene: 6. In DNA form, the CDR3 reads TGCGCCAGCAGCCAAGATCTAGCGGGAGGGTTGCGAGATACGCAGTATTTT. It is translated as CASSQDLAGGLRDTQYF.